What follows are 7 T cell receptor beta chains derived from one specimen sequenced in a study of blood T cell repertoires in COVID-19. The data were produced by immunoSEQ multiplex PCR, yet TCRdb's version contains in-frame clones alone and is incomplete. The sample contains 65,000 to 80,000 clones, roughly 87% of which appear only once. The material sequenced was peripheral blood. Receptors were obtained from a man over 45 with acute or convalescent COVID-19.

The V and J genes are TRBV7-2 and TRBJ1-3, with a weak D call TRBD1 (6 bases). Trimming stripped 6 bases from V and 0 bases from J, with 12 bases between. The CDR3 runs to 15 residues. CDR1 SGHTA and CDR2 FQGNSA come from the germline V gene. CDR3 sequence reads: CASSYQGSSGNTIYF. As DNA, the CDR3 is TGTGCCAGCAGTTACCAGGGGAGCTCTGGAAACACCATATATTTT.

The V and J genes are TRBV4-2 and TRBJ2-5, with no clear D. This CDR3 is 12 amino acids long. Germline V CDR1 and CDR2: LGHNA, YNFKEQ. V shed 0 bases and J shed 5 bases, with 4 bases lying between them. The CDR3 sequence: CASSQDRETQYF. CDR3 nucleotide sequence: TGTGCCAGCAGCCAAGATCGGGAGACCCAGTACTTC.

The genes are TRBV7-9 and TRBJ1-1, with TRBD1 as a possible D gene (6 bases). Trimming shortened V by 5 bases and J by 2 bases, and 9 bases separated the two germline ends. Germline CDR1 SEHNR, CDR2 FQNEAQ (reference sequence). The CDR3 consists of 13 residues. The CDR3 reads CASSLGTNTEAFF. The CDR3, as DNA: TGTGCCAGCAGCCTTGGGACAAACACTGAAGCTTTCTTT.

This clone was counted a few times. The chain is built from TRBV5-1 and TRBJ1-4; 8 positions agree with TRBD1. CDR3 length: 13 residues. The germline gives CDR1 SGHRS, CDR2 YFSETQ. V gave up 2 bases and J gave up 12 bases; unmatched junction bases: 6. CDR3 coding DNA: TGCGCCAGCAGCTTTGGACAGGGCGGAGAACTGTTTTTT. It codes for CASSFGQGGELFF. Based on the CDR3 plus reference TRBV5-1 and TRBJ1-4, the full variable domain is KAGVTQTPRYLIKTRGQQVTLSCSPISGHRSVSWYQQTPGQGLQFLFEYFSETQRNKGNFPGRFSGRQFSNSRSEMNVSTLELGDSALYLCASSFGQGGELFFGSGTQLSVL.

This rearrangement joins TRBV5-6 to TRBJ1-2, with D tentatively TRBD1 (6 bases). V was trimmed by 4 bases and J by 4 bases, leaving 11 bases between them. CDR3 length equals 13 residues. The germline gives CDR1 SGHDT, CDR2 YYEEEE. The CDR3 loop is CASSPPGVYGYTF. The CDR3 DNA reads TGTGCCAGCAGCCCGCCAGGGGTCTATGGCTACACCTTC.

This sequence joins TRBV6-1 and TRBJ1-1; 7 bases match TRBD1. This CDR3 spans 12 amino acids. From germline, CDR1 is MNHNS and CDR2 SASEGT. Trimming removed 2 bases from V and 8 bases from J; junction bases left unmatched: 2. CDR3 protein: CASSERGQEAFF. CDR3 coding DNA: TGTGCCAGCAGTGAAAGGGGACAGGAAGCTTTCTTT.

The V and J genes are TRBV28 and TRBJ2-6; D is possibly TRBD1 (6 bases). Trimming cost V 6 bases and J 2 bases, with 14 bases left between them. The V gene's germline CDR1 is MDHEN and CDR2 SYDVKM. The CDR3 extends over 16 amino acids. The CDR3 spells CASRSTGLAGANVLTF. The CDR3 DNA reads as TGTGCCAGCAGATCTACAGGGTTAGCTGGGGCCAACGTCCTGACTTTC.